This TCR beta chain is drawn from a study of brain T cells in children with intractable seizures. Study observations and caveats: Only CDR3 sequence similarity suggested viral specificity, without known HCMV serostatus.

Trimming cost V 5 bases and J 3 bases; bases outside gene matches: 9. The CDR3 loop spans 17 amino acids. The germline CDR1 and CDR2 sequences are MDHEN and SYDVKM. Repertoires were generated with immunoSEQ multiplex PCR, while TCRdb's copy carries only in-frame clones and drops some. The data contain 100,000 to 120,000 clones, 85% to 95% of them singletons. A word on this clone: The antigen is unknown.

The chain employs TRBV28 and TRBJ1-4; 10 bases line up with TRBD1. The material sequenced was peripheral blood, taken at surgery. This sequence was found in a boy less than two years old with hemimegalencephaly and intractable seizures. CDR3 region: CASSPLTGGRSNEKLFF. The DNA of the CDR3 is TGTGCCAGCAGTCCACTGACAGGGGGCCGCTCTAATGAAAAACTGTTTTTT.